This T cell receptor beta chain was sequenced for a study of neoadjuvant anti-PD-1 for oral cavity cancer. PBMC libraries mostly used roughly 480 ng of input genomic DNA, with six replicates per sample. Clones were read by immunoSEQ multiplex PCR, and TCRdb kept only the in-frame ones, dropping some. The sample consists of 8,000 to 10,000 clones, roughly 62% of them appearing once. The sample's time point: after neoadjuvant nivolumab, at surgical resection. Patients had newly diagnosed, untreated stage II-IVA oral cavity squamous cell carcinoma. The CDR3 spans 16 residues. V was trimmed by 2 bases and J by 14 bases, leaving 22 bases between them. Germline loops: CDR1 SGHVS, CDR2 FNYEAQ.

The rearrangement links TRBV7-6 to TRBJ1-6, with D uncertain. Sequencing was performed on PBMCs, taken after nivolumab (anti-PD-1) treatment. This receptor was obtained from a person aged 35-79 years with oral cavity squamous cell carcinoma. The CDR3 reads CASSLLGGNPPTALHF. The CDR3, as DNA: TGTGCCAGCAGCTTATTAGGTGGGAACCCCCCTACGGCCCTCCACTTT.